This TCR beta chain was identified in a study of human T cells and chemical hapten exposure. TCRdb reprocessed the RACE reads via MiXCR and lists one record per CDR3 protein. The data hold some 53,000 distinct CDR3 sequences, with roughly 9.6% observed a single time. Germline CDR1 MDHEN, CDR2 SYDVKM. This CDR3 has 14 residues. V was pared by 5 bases and J by 4 bases, with 5 bases of the junction left unmatched. Specified time point: patch test 1, 2 weeks after DPC sensitization. The treatment: therapeutic diphenylcyclopropenone sensitization with weekly scalp DPC. Before extraction, the whole blood was not fractionated, and total RNA was taken from it.

This sample comprised whole blood, obtained in connection with sensitization to the hapten diphenylcyclopropenone (DPC). The clonotype comes from a middle-aged woman with alopecia areata. Some clones in this sample may be carry-over from other donors' samples. The J gene is TRBJ2-5, the V gene TRBV28, with 9 positions matching TRBD2. The CDR3 protein is CASSLLAGAETQYF. CDR3 bases: TGTGCCAGCAGTCTCTTAGCGGGAGCAGAGACCCAGTACTTC. Together with reference TRBV28 and TRBJ2-5, the CDR3 gives the full variable domain: DVKVTQSSRYLVKRTGEKVFLECVQDMDHENMFWYRQDPGLGLRLIYFSYDVKMKEKGDIPEGYSVSREKKERFSLILESASTNQTSMYLCASSLLAGAETQYFGPGTRLLVL.